Listed below are T cell receptor beta chains from one sample, sequenced in a study of blood T cell repertoires in COVID-19. Some clones are missing from TCRdb's copy, which holds only in-frame ones; the method was immunoSEQ multiplex PCR. Among 150,000 to 200,000 clones listed, around 87% were seen once. The sample taken for sequencing was peripheral blood. These receptors were taken from a man aged 35-49 years with active or convalescent COVID-19. Both conserved end residues are part of each CDR3. A D gene is named only where the DNA matches it firmly. Size values are once, few and many counts, or a class for expanded clones, and some rows have none.

abundance,v_gene,d_gene,j_gene,CDR3nt,CDR3aa
-,TRBV5-6,-,TRBJ2-2,TGTGCCAGCAGCTTGTACAGGGTGAGGCCGTTGAACACCGGGGAGCTGTTTTTT,CASSLYRVRPLNTGELFF
-,TRBV7-2,-,TRBJ1-1,TGTGCCAGCAGTGGGGGCCTCCAAGCTTTCTTT,CASSGGLQAFF
-,TRBV14,TRBD1,TRBJ1-1,TGTGCCAGCAGCCAATACAGGGGGCTTAGGACTGAAGCTTTCTTT,CASSQYRGLRTEAFF
-,TRBV30,-,TRBJ1-2,TGTGCCTGGAGTGGGGGCAGGTACTATGGCTACACCTTC,CAWSGGRYYGYTF
-,TRBV9,TRBD2,TRBJ2-3,TGTGCCAGCAGCGACTTAGGGACTAGCGGCACAGATACGCAGTATTTT,CASSDLGTSGTDTQYF
-,TRBV12-2,-,TRBJ2-4,TGTGCAAGTCGCTTAGCGCTACAGCCTCTAGCCAAAAACATTCAGTACTTC,CASRLALQPLAKNIQYF
-,TRBV7-9,-,TRBJ2-7,TGTGCCAGCAGCCCCGGTTTAGCCCGGCGAGGCTACGAGCAGTACTTC,CASSPGLARRGYEQYF
-,TRBV6-5,-,TRBJ2-2,TGTGCCAGCAGGCCCCCCAGGAACACCGGGGAGCTGTTTTTT,CASRPPRNTGELFF
-,TRBV19,-,TRBJ1-1,TGTGCCAGTAGTATAGAACTCATGAACACTGAAGCTTTCTTT,CASSIELMNTEAFF
-,TRBV7-9,-,TRBJ2-3,TGTGCCAGCAGCTTAACGGGTTCCGATACGCAGTATTTT,CASSLTGSDTQYF
-,TRBV4-2,-,TRBJ2-3,TGTGCCAGCAGCCAGGACACTACGCAGTATTTT,CASSQDTTQYF
-,TRBV7-2,-,TRBJ1-1,TGTGCCAGCAGCTTAGCGCCACAGGGCGGTGAAGCTTTCTTT,CASSLAPQGGEAFF
-,TRBV12-5,-,TRBJ1-2,TGTGCTAGTGGTTTGGCCCTCGGGGGGGCCTATGGCTACACCTTC,CASGLALGGAYGYTF
-,TRBV9,-,TRBJ2-7,TGTGCCAGCAGCGTAGGGGACACCGGCTACGAGCAGTACTTC,CASSVGDTGYEQYF
-,TRBV5-1,TRBD2,TRBJ2-3,TGCGCCAGCAGCGTTAGCGGGGGAGAAGATACGCAGTATTTT,CASSVSGGEDTQYF
-,TRBV6-6,TRBD1,TRBJ2-1,TGTGCCAGCGAGACCCCGGGACAGGGGGACCATGAGCAGTTCTTC,CASETPGQGDHEQFF
-,TRBV2,TRBD1,TRBJ1-1,TGTGCCACCCGACAGACAGGGATGAACACTGAAGCTTTCTTT,CATRQTGMNTEAFF
few,TRBV7-2,-,TRBJ1-1,TGTGCCAGCAGCGGAAAACAGGGAACCACTGAAGCTTTCTTT,CASSGKQGTTEAFF
-,TRBV30,TRBD2,TRBJ2-5,TGTGCCTGGCTTCGTCCGGGACTACGGGCGACCCAGTACTTC,CAWLRPGLRATQYF
-,TRBV6-5,TRBD1,TRBJ1-5,TGTGCCAGCACACAGGGGGTGAGTCAGCCCCAGCATTTT,CASTQGVSQPQHF
-,TRBV7-9,-,TRBJ2-2,TGTGCCAGCAGCTTAGCCGGACAATCCGGGGAGCTGTTTTTT,CASSLAGQSGELFF
-,TRBV5-6,-,TRBJ1-2,TGTGCCAGCAGATTAGGACAGAACTATGGCTACACCTTC,CASRLGQNYGYTF
-,TRBV4-3,-,TRBJ1-4,TGCGCCAGCAGCCAAGTAGGCAGGGCAACTAATGAAAAACTGTTTTTT,CASSQVGRATNEKLFF
-,TRBV5-4,TRBD2,TRBJ2-5,TGTGCCAGCAGCCGGGGGTTAGCGGGGGGTATCGAGACCCAGTACTTC,CASSRGLAGGIETQYF
-,TRBV7-9,TRBD1,TRBJ2-2,TGTGCCAGCAGCTTCCCTCAGGGGGCGAACACCGGGGAGCTGTTTTTT,CASSFPQGANTGELFF
-,TRBV29-1,TRBD1,TRBJ1-4,TGCAGCGTTGAAGGGACAGGGGATGAAAAACTGTTTTTT,CSVEGTGDEKLFF
-,TRBV19,TRBD1,TRBJ2-4,TGTGCCAGTAGTATTGGGACAGGGGCCATTCAGTACTTC,CASSIGTGAIQYF
-,TRBV20-1,-,TRBJ1-5,TGCAGTGCTAGTGGGGGGGAACATCAGCCCCAGCATTTT,CSASGGEHQPQHF
-,TRBV10-2,TRBD1,TRBJ1-5,TGCGCCAGCAGTGAGAGGGCAGGGGGGAACAATCAGCCCCAGCATTTT,CASSERAGGNNQPQHF
-,TRBV5-1,-,TRBJ1-2,TGCGCCAGCAGCTTGGGCAGAAGGAGTGATGGCTACACCTTC,CASSLGRRSDGYTF
-,TRBV5-1,TRBD2,TRBJ2-1,TGCGCCAGCAGCTTGGGGGGAGGTCCTTCTAGCGGCAACAATGAGCAGTTCTTC,CASSLGGGPSSGNNEQFF
-,TRBV7-3,TRBD1,TRBJ2-2,TGTGCCAGCAGCTTTGTCCTCGGACAGGGCTCTTCGACCGGGGAGCTGTTTTTT,CASSFVLGQGSSTGELFF
-,TRBV4-2,-,TRBJ2-1,TGTGCCAGCAGCCAAGAAATTCAGGCGGGGGCAAGCTCCTACAATGAGCAGTTCTTC,CASSQEIQAGASSYNEQFF
few,TRBV5-8,-,TRBJ1-5,TGTGCCAGCAGCTTGGGGCAAGATCAGCCCCAGCATTTT,CASSLGQDQPQHF
-,TRBV6-5,-,TRBJ2-7,TGTGCCACCCTGCGGGCCAGAGGGTTTTACGAGCAGTACTTC,CATLRARGFYEQYF
-,TRBV4-1,-,TRBJ2-7,TGCGCCAGCAGCCAAGTGGTAGAAAAATACGAGCAGTACTTC,CASSQVVEKYEQYF
once,TRBV10-3,-,TRBJ2-3,TGTGCCATGAGTGGAGGGGGCCTGAGCACAGATACGCAGTATTTT,CAMSGGGLSTDTQYF
-,TRBV7-9,TRBD2,TRBJ2-5,TGTGCCAGCAGCCTGACTAGCGGGGGGGAAGAGACCCAGTACTTC,CASSLTSGGEETQYF
-,TRBV10-3,-,TRBJ2-7,TGTGCCATCAGTGAGGAAGGGAGAAACCACGAGCAGTACTTC,CAISEEGRNHEQYF
-,TRBV6-5,-,TRBJ1-1,TGTGCCAGCAGTTGGGGACAGAACACTGAAGCTTTCTTT,CASSWGQNTEAFF
-,TRBV19,TRBD2,TRBJ2-5,TGTGCCAGGGCGGCCCGGGGGGTGATAGAGACCCAGTACTTC,CARAARGVIETQYF
once,TRBV6-1,TRBD2,TRBJ2-5,TGTGCCAGCAGTGAAGCAGTGGGACTAGAAGAGACCCAGTACTTC,CASSEAVGLEETQYF
-,TRBV18,TRBD1,TRBJ1-2,TGTGCCAGCTCACCGGGACAGGGGCGCTATAACTATGGCTACACCTTC,CASSPGQGRYNYGYTF
-,TRBV5-1,TRBD1,TRBJ1-1,TGCGCCAGCAGCCTGGACCGGACAGGCCTGACTGAAGCTTTCTTT,CASSLDRTGLTEAFF
-,TRBV7-2,TRBD2,TRBJ2-5,TGTGCCAGCAGCTTGGTCCTAACGGGGGGGTCATCCCAAGAGACCCAGTACTTC,CASSLVLTGGSSQETQYF
few,TRBV5-6,-,TRBJ1-5,TGTGCCAGCAGCTTGGTTGGGGAGCAGCCCCAGCATTTT,CASSLVGEQPQHF
-,TRBV2,TRBD2,TRBJ2-3,TGTGCCAGCAGTGGACTAGCGGGGTACACAGATACGCAGTATTTT,CASSGLAGYTDTQYF
-,TRBV7-3,TRBD2,TRBJ2-3,TGTGCCAGCAGCTTAGGGTCTAGCGGGGGCACAGATACGCAGTATTTT,CASSLGSSGGTDTQYF
-,TRBV29-1,-,TRBJ1-2,TGCAGCGTCCGACCCGTATCGGGTGGCTACACCTTC,CSVRPVSGGYTF
-,TRBV5-4,-,TRBJ1-2,TGTGCCAGCAGCTTTTCGGGAGATGGCTACACCTTC,CASSFSGDGYTF
-,TRBV24-1,TRBD1,TRBJ1-1,TGTGCCACCAAGCCGGGACAGGGGAACACTGAAGCTTTCTTT,CATKPGQGNTEAFF
-,TRBV11-3,-,TRBJ2-2,TGTGCCAGCAGCTTAGGGCTCAACACCGGGGAGCTGTTTTTT,CASSLGLNTGELFF
-,TRBV28,-,TRBJ1-3,TGTGCCAGCAGTCCCGCCCGCAGGGCTGGAAACACCATATATTTT,CASSPARRAGNTIYF
-,TRBV5-1,TRBD1,TRBJ1-2,TGCGCCAGCAGGGGGGACAGGGAGTACTATGGCTACACCTTC,CASRGDREYYGYTF
-,TRBV4-1,TRBD1,TRBJ2-3,TGCGCCAGCAGCCCGGGACAGGGGGGGACAGATACGCAGTATTTT,CASSPGQGGTDTQYF